Following are 2 T cell receptor beta chains from one sample sequenced in a study of cytomegalovirus exposure and HLA in healthy donors. Sequencing used immunoSEQ multiplex PCR; TCRdb keeps in-frame clones, though not all of them. The sample shows roughly 240,000 clones, 80% to 90% of them seen only once. The specimen was PBMCs. The receptors originated from a man between 18 and 29 years old in good health and CMV-seronegative.

About this clone: Additional DNA sequences in this sample encode the identical CDR3. The chain uses TRBV5-6 and TRBJ2-1; possibly TRBD1 for D (6 bases). Deletions cut 2 bases from V and 0 bases from J, with 9 bases between. Germline V gene lookup returns CDR1 SGHDT and CDR2 YYEEEE. This CDR3 comprises 15 residues. CDR3 protein: CASSLGGSSYNEQFF. The CDR3 bases are TGTGCCAGCAGCTTAGGGGGAAGCTCCTACAATGAGCAGTTCTTC.

This clone has only one observation. The gene calls are TRBV6-5 and TRBJ1-1, with D tentatively TRBD1 (5 bases). The germline gives CDR1 MNHEY, CDR2 SVGAGI. V was clipped by 5 bases and J by 0 bases, with 7 bases between them. The CDR3 contains 13 residues. The CDR3 coding sequence is TGTGCCAGCAGTGACAGTATGAACACTGAAGCTTTCTTT. As protein: CASSDSMNTEAFF.